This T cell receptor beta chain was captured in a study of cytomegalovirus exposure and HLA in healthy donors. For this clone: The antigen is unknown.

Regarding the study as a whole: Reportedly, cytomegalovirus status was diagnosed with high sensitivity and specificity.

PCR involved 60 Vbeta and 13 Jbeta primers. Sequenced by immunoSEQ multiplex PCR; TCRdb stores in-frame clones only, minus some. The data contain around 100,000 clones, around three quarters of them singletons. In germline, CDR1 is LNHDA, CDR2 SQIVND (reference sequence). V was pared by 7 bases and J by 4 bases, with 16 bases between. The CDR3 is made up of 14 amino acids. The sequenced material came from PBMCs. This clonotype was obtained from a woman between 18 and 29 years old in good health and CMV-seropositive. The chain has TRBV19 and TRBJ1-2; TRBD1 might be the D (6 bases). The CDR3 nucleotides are TGTGCCAGTACTAGAGGACAGTCGATCTATGGCTACACCTTC. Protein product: CASTRGQSIYGYTF. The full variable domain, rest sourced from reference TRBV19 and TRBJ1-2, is DGGITQSPKYLFRKEGQNVTLSCEQNLNHDAMYWYRQDPGQGLRLIYYSQIVNDFQKGDIAEGYSVSREKKESFPLTVTSAQKNPTAFYLCASTRGQSIYGYTFGSGTRLTVV.